A selection of T cell receptor beta chains follows, all from one sample in a study of T-cell reconstitution after alpha-beta-depleted transplantation in children. One entry per CDR3 protein results from TCRdb running MiXCR on the PCR reads. This table has 220,000 or so distinct CDR3 sequences, under 9.5% appearing once. The starting material was PBMCs, mostly from graft donor cells, obtained 180 days after TCRalphabeta/CD19-depleted stem cell transplant. The receptors were gathered from a male patient younger than 18 who had a stem cell transplant for acute lymphoblastic leukemia, so the T cells may come from the graft donor. The CDR3 runs from the conserved cysteine through the conserved F or W. A D gene is named only where the DNA matches it firmly. Where a row states a size, it is once, few, many or the class of an expanded clone; other rows omit it.

D	size	V	J	DNA	CDR3
-	many	TRBV3-1	TRBJ2-5	TGTGCCAGCATCGCGGGCCCCCTTGGAGAGACCCAGTACTTC	CASIAGPLGETQYF
-	-	TRBV20-1	TRBJ1-1	TGCAGTGCTAGAGATGCCTTTGCTGGTGAAGCTTTCTTT	CSARDAFAGEAFF
-	few	TRBV20-1	TRBJ2-5	TGCAGTGCTAGAGCAAGTCTACGACTCGGGGAGACCCAGTACTTC	CSARASLRLGETQYF
-	many	TRBV29-1	TRBJ2-5	TGCAGCGTTGTGGTAGCCGGCCTACAAGAGACCCAGTACTTC	CSVVVAGLQETQYF
TRBD1	many	TRBV20-1	TRBJ1-5	TGCAGTGCTAGTGTGGACCTGGGACAGGTATGTCAGCCCCAGCATTTT	CSASVDLGQVCQPQHF
TRBD2	many	TRBV7-9	TRBJ2-7	TGTGCCAGCAGCCAGGAGAGCGGGGGGCAATACGAGCAGTACTTC	CASSQESGGQYEQYF
-	many	TRBV20-1	TRBJ2-1	TGCAGTTCCTGGGGGGCTGGTTCCAACGAGCAGTTCTTC	CSSWGAGSNEQFF
TRBD2	many	TRBV9	TRBJ2-7	TGTGCCAGCAGCGTTAGCGGGAGTCGGGGCTACGAGCAGTACTTC	CASSVSGSRGYEQYF
-	few	TRBV20-1	TRBJ1-5	TGCAGTGCTAGGGAGGCATACAATCAGCCCCAGCATTTT	CSAREAYNQPQHF
TRBD1	-	TRBV5-1	TRBJ1-4	TGCGCCAGCAGCTTCGCGGCTCGGACCGGGACAGGGCCCAATGAAAAACTGTTTTTT	CASSFAARTGTGPNEKLFF
-	many	TRBV20-1	TRBJ1-2	TGCAGTGCTAGCCCCGATAGTATCTATGGCTACACCTTC	CSASPDSIYGYTF
-	many	TRBV7-6	TRBJ2-5	TGTGCCAGCAGCTTAAAGTGGTGGCAAGAGACCCAGTACTTC	CASSLKWWQETQYF
-	many	TRBV27	TRBJ2-7	TGTGCCAGCAGTGGAGGGCTCCTTACCTCCTACGAGCAGTACTTC	CASSGGLLTSYEQYF
-	many	TRBV11-2	TRBJ2-3	TGTGCCAGCAGCTTACAACCGTTCACAGATACGCAGTATTTT	CASSLQPFTDTQYF
-	many	TRBV7-6	TRBJ2-2	TGTGCCAGCGGACAGAGAGACGGGGAGCTGTTTTTT	CASGQRDGELFF
-	many	TRBV20-1	TRBJ1-4	TGCAGTGCTAGACCATCCTTTACTAATGAAAAACTGTTTTTT	CSARPSFTNEKLFF
TRBD1	many	TRBV29-1	TRBJ2-5	TGCAGCGGAGCCGGGACAGGGGGCGCCAGGGTCGGGGTGGCCCAGTACTTC	CSGAGTGGARVGVAQYF
-	many	TRBV28	TRBJ2-3	TGTGCCAGCAGCTACCGGGCAGATACGCAGTATTTT	CASSYRADTQYF
-	many	TRBV28	TRBJ2-1	TGTGCCAGCAGCTCGGACAGCAATGAGCAGTTCTTC	CASSSDSNEQFF
-	many	TRBV5-5	TRBJ2-4	TGTGCCAGCAGCTTCCGGGACACGCTAGCCAAAAACATTCAGTACTTC	CASSFRDTLAKNIQYF
-	many	TRBV19	TRBJ2-7	TGTGCCAGTAGTCAGGGGCATCGCTACGAGCAGTACTTC	CASSQGHRYEQYF
-	many	TRBV4-1	TRBJ1-1	TGCGCCAGCAGCCAGGCGGGTGAAGAAGCTTTCTTT	CASSQAGEEAFF
-	many	TRBV7-9	TRBJ2-2	TGTGCCAGCAGCTCTCCGACAGTTCCTACCGGGGAGCTGTTTTTT	CASSSPTVPTGELFF
TRBD2	medium-sized	TRBV20-1	TRBJ2-3	TGCAGTGCTAGACTAGCGGGGGGCACAGATACGCAGTATTTT	CSARLAGGTDTQYF
TRBD1	many	TRBV5-1	TRBJ1-1	TGCGCCAGCAGCCCAGGACAGGGCGGAAACACTGAAGCTTTCTTT	CASSPGQGGNTEAFF
-	many	TRBV24-1	TRBJ1-2	TGTGCCACCAGTGATACATATGGCTACACCTTC	CATSDTYGYTF
TRBD1	many	TRBV20-1	TRBJ2-5	TGCAGTGCTAGAGTACCGGGACAGCAAGAGACCCAGTACTTC	CSARVPGQQETQYF
-	many	TRBV24-1	TRBJ2-1	TGTGCCACCAGTGATTGGACAGATTCCTACAATGAGCAGTTCTTC	CATSDWTDSYNEQFF
-	many	TRBV12-3/TRBV12-4	TRBJ2-3	TGTGCCAGCAGTATAGCGGCTAGCACAGATACGCAGTATTTT	CASSIAASTDTQYF
-	many	TRBV21-1	TRBJ2-1	TGTGCCAGCAGCAAAGTGTCTTGGGGCGGCTGTGAGCAGTTCTTC	CASSKVSWGGCEQFF
-	many	TRBV7-9	TRBJ1-4	TGTGCCAGCAGCTTCTCGGGAGAAAAACTGTTTTTT	CASSFSGEKLFF
TRBD1	many	TRBV12-3/TRBV12-4	TRBJ1-1	TGTGCCAGCAGCCGCTTGGACGGGACAGGGGGCTTGAACACTGAAGCTTTCTTT	CASSRLDGTGGLNTEAFF
TRBD1	many	TRBV3-1	TRBJ1-2	TGTGCCAGCAGCCAAACCTCAGACAGGGACGCTGGCTACACCTTC	CASSQTSDRDAGYTF
-	many	TRBV12-3/TRBV12-4	TRBJ2-3	TGTGCCAGCAGTTTACAGGACACAGATACGCAGTATTTT	CASSLQDTDTQYF
-	many	TRBV24-1	TRBJ1-2	TGTGCCACCAGTGGGACCAACTATGGCTACACCTTC	CATSGTNYGYTF